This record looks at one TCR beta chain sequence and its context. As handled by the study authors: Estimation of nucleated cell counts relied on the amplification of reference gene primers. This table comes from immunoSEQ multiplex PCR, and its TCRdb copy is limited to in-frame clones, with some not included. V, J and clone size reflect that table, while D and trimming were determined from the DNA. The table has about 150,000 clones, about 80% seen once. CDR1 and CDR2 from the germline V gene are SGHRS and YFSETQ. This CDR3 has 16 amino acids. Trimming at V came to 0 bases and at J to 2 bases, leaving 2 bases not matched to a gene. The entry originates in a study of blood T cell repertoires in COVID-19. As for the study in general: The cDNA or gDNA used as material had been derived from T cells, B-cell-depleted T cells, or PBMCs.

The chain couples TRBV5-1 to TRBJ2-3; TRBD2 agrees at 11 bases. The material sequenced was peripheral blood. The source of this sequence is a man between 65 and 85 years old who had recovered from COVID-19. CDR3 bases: TGCGCCAGCAGCTTGGGGACTAGCGGGCTCACAGATACGCAGTATTTT. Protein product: CASSLGTSGLTDTQYF.